This T cell receptor beta chain was captured by sequencing in a study of Graves' ophthalmopathy and Graves' hyperthyroidism. At the level of the study: Researchers obtained peripheral blood at initial diagnosis, before any treatment had begun. General study points: Blood also harbored most expanded thyroid clonotypes above 0.001 frequency.

Each hyperthyroidism patient was newly diagnosed, with under 2 months' duration, and aged 18 to 65. The evidence that diagnosis relied on was clinical symptoms, serum thyroxine, TRAb, thyroid ultrasound and orbital computed tomography. This CDR3 spans 14 amino acids. The V end was cut by 4 bases, the J end by 5 bases, with 17 bases between. Looked up from germline, CDR1 is DFQATT and CDR2 is SNEGSKA (reference sequence). RNA transcripts yielded amplified TCR beta CDR3 regions. HTBI primers served in a first-round RT-PCR, which a second-round multiplex PCR followed. TCRdb independently ran MiXCR on the multiplex PCR reads; one entry per CDR3 protein. In the table there are 350,000 to 400,000 distinct CDR3 sequences, approximately 15% of which are singletons. This clonotype was seen repeatedly, ten times or more. Antigen: not known.

This chain connects TRBV20-1 to TRBJ2-5; D gene ambiguous. Sequencing was done on a sample of peripheral blood. The sequence was collected from a woman under 30 with stable Graves' hyperthyroidism. The CDR3 here is CSATPSTWVETQYF. CDR3 bases: TGCAGTGCTACACCCTCAACGTGGGTCGAGACCCAGTACTTC.